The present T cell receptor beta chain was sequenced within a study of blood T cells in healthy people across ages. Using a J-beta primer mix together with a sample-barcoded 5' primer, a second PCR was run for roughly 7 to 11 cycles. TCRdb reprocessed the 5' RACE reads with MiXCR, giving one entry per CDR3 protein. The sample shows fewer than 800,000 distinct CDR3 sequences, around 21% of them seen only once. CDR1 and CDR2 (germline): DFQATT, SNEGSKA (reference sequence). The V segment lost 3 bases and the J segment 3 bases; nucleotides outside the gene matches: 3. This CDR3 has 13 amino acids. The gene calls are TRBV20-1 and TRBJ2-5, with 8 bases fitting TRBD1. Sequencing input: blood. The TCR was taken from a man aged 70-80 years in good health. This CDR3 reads CSARGQAKETQYF. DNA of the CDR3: TGCAGTGCTAGGGGACAGGCGAAAGAGACCCAGTACTTC.